Presented here are 31 T cell receptor beta chains from one specimen sequenced in a study of blood T cells in healthy people across ages. Combining a sample-barcoded 5' primer with a J-beta primer mix, a second PCR ran for about 7 to 11 cycles. TCRdb recomputed calls from the 5' RACE reads with MiXCR, one row per CDR3 protein. Of around 990,000 distinct CDR3 sequences listed, 20% to 25% were seen once; the top ten hold around 0.75%. Another study also made use of these data, one on T cells of mothers and their children.

The sequencing sample was made of blood. The receptors originated from a girl aged 2-15 years in good health.

The J gene is TRBJ1-6, the V gene TRBV5-1; D unclear. The length of the CDR3 is 14 residues. The V gene lost 4 bases and the J gene lost 5 bases, with 10 bases spanning the gap. Germline CDR1 and CDR2: SGHRS and YFSETQ. In DNA form, the CDR3 reads TGCGCCAGCAGCCCCCGGGCCGATAATTCACCCCTCCACTTT. Translated, it gives CASSPRADNSPLHF.

The chain carries TRBV29-1 and TRBJ2-5, with D uncertain. This CDR3 contains 11 residues. Trimming cost V 3 bases and J 6 bases, with 8 bases left between them. The germline V gene encodes CDR1 SQVTM and CDR2 ANQGSEA. The CDR3 nucleotides are TGCAGCGTTGAGTATCTACAGACCCAGTACTTC. Protein sequence: CSVEYLQTQYF. Full variable domain (outside the CDR3, taken from reference TRBV29-1 and TRBJ2-5): SAVISQKPSRDICQRGTSLTIQCQVDSQVTMMFWYRQQPGQSLTLIATANQGSEATYESGFVIDKFPISRPNLTFSTLTVSNMSPEDSSIYLCSVEYLQTQYFGPGTRLLVL.

The chain links TRBV15 to TRBJ1-2; 12 bases are shared with TRBD1. Germline CDR1 is LNHNV and CDR2 is YYDKDF (reference sequence). Unmatched junction bases numbered 5, after V lost 5 bases and J lost 4 bases. The CDR3 spans 15 residues. The CDR3 protein is CATSGPGQGAYGYTF. The CDR3 DNA follows: TGTGCCACCAGCGGACCGGGACAGGGGGCCTATGGCTACACCTTC.

This clonotype was seen more than once but under ten times. This sequence joins TRBV10-1 and TRBJ2-3; D is perhaps TRBD2 (5 bases). Germline V lookup: CDR1 WNHNN, CDR2 SYGVQD (reference sequence). Trimming took 0 bases from V and 3 from J, leaving 16 bases between them. CDR3 size: 17 residues. The CDR3: CASSESASFDGTDTQYF. CDR3 in DNA: TGCGCCAGCAGTGAGTCAGCTAGCTTCGATGGGACAGATACGCAGTATTTT.

The CDR3, as DNA: TGTGCCAGCAGCCACCTAGCGGGAGGCTCCTACGAGCAGTACGTC. Translated, it gives CASSHLAGGSYEQYV. J is TRBJ2-7 and V is TRBV3-1; 11 positions match TRBD2. Per the germline V gene, CDR1 is LGHDT and CDR2 is YNNKEL (reference sequence). V lost 3 bases, J lost 0 bases, and 1 base stayed unmatched. This CDR3 contains 15 residues.

The genes are TRBV6-2 or TRBV6-3 and TRBJ2-5, with 7 bases identical to TRBD2. Germline trimming cut 3 bases from V and 2 bases from J; bases unmatched to any gene: 9. Per the germline V gene, CDR1 is MNHEY and CDR2 is SVGEGT. The CDR3 is 16 amino acids. The CDR3 reads CASSYSSRGDQETQYF. CDR3 nucleotides: TGTGCCAGCAGTTATTCGAGCCGGGGGGATCAAGAGACCCAGTACTTC.

The V and J genes are TRBV28 and TRBJ2-3; D is undetermined. CDR3 length: 13 amino acids. V was trimmed by 2 bases and J by 6 bases, leaving 9 bases between them. Germline assignment: CDR1 MDHEN and CDR2 SYDVKM. The CDR3 spells CASSLKFTDTQYF. As DNA, the CDR3 is TGTGCCAGCAGTTTAAAATTTACCGATACGCAGTATTTT.

The genes are TRBV6-5 and TRBJ2-2; D unclear. CDR1 is MNHEY and CDR2 is SVGAGI in the germline V gene. Deletions cut 4 bases from V and 8 bases from J, with 20 bases between. The CDR3 loop spans 16 amino acids. The CDR3 nucleotides are TGTGCCAGCAGTTGCTCGATCGCATACTCGTCGGGGGAGCTGTTTTTT. Protein product: CASSCSIAYSSGELFF.

The chain uses TRBV20-1 and TRBJ2-1, with TRBD1 identical over 7 bases. The V segment lost 5 bases and the J segment 10 bases; nucleotides outside the gene matches: 11. The CDR3 loop spans 13 amino acids. Germline CDR1 is DFQATT and CDR2 is SNEGSKA (reference sequence). The CDR3 region is CSASLQGIAEQFF. The CDR3 bases are TGCAGTGCTTCTCTACAGGGGATTGCCGAGCAGTTCTTC.

CDR3 region: CSAGEAETQYF. As DNA, the CDR3 is TGCAGCGCTGGGGAGGCGGAGACCCAGTACTTC. This chain links TRBV29-1 with TRBJ2-5; D is possibly TRBD2 (6 bases). Germline values: CDR1 SQVTM, CDR2 ANQGSEA. V was cut by 7 bases and J by 5 bases, with 11 bases left in between. The CDR3 is 11 amino acids.

With respect to this clonotype: A much larger clone differs from this one at a single base, so this may be a read error. The rearrangement joins TRBV9 to TRBJ1-5, with TRBD1 as a possible D gene (5 bases). V lost 7 bases and J 1 base, leaving 9 bases between the germline ends. The germline CDR1 and CDR2 sequences are SGDLS and YYNGEE. The CDR3 extends over 13 amino acids. The CDR3 bases are TGTGCCAGCGGCCGGGACAGCAATCAGCCCCAGCATTTT. Its protein is CASGRDSNQPQHF.

The chain carries TRBV20-1 and TRBJ2-1, with no clear D. The CDR3 is made up of 13 amino acids. Germline CDR1 and CDR2: DFQATT and SNEGSKA (reference sequence). Trimming took 0 bases from V and 12 from J, leaving 15 bases between them. The CDR3: CSARDLKLLGQFF. The CDR3 nucleotides are TGCAGTGCTAGAGATCTTAAACTTCTCGGGCAGTTCTTC.

In DNA, the CDR3 is TGTGCCAGCAGCTCCCAGACTAGCGGGAGTCTGGCCTACAATGAGCAGTTCTTC. Translating it yields CASSSQTSGSLAYNEQFF. The gene calls are TRBV4-2 and TRBJ2-1; 12 nucleotides align to TRBD2. CDR3 length: 18 amino acids. Germline CDR1 reads LGHNA; CDR2 reads YNFKEQ. The J segment lost 2 bases and the V segment lost 5 bases, leaving 10 bases of the junction unmatched.

The chain couples TRBV14 to TRBJ1-2; D gene uncertain. The V and J ends lost 0 bases and 0 bases respectively, with 8 bases between them. The CDR3 runs to 15 residues. CDR1 is SGHDN and CDR2 is FVKESK in the germline V gene. The CDR3 is CASSQDRRANYGYTF. In nucleotides, the CDR3 is TGTGCCAGCAGCCAAGATCGACGGGCTAACTATGGCTACACCTTC.

This clonotype was seen a handful of times. The genes are TRBV20-1 and TRBJ1-3; the D is unclear. CDR1 DFQATT and CDR2 SNEGSKA come from the germline V gene (reference sequence). The CDR3 consists of 16 residues. V was clipped by 0 bases and J by 1 base, with 13 bases between them. For the CDR3, the DNA is TGCAGTGCTAGAGATACGTTGAGGGATTCTGGAAACACCATATATTTT. As protein: CSARDTLRDSGNTIYF.

The rearrangement links TRBV15 to TRBJ2-7, with a possible D match to TRBD1 (5 bases). Germline V CDR1 and CDR2: LNHNV, YYDKDF (reference sequence). The CDR3 extends over 17 amino acids. The germline V and J ends were trimmed by 1 base and 2 bases, with 18 bases remaining between them. The CDR3 protein is CATSRVLEFVGPYEQYF. Here the CDR3 DNA reads TGTGCCACCAGCAGAGTCTTAGAATTCGTGGGGCCCTACGAGCAGTACTTC.

This rearrangement joins TRBV20-1 to TRBJ2-1; 12 bases are shared with TRBD2. The V and J ends lost 4 bases and 9 bases, in that order; junction bases with no gene match: 13. CDR3 length: 16 residues. The germline gives CDR1 DFQATT, CDR2 SNEGSKA (reference sequence). For the CDR3, the DNA is TGCAGTGCTAACATACTAGCGGGGGGACCCCAGCTTGAGCAGTTCTTC. It yields the protein CSANILAGGPQLEQFF.

The chain links TRBV20-1 to TRBJ2-7, with a possible D match to TRBD1 (5 bases). The CDR3 extends over 13 amino acids. V lost 3 bases to trimming and J lost 6 bases, with 15 bases between them. Germline V CDR1 and CDR2: DFQATT, SNEGSKA (reference sequence). CDR3 residues: CSARELGVGEQYF. The CDR3, as DNA: TGCAGTGCTAGGGAGTTAGGGGTCGGCGAGCAGTACTTC.

A few counts support this clonotype. The rearrangement uses TRBV9 and TRBJ2-5; 9 bases align to TRBD1. The assigned J gene may be wrong: the sequence end matches TRBJ2-1 better. CDR3 length: 16 amino acids. The germline V gene has CDR1 SGDLS and CDR2 YYNGEE. The CDR3: CASSVLPGQGENEQFF. Written as DNA, the CDR3 is TGTGCCAGCAGCGTATTGCCGGGACAGGGTGAAAATGAGCAGTTCTTC.

This chain connects TRBV7-2 to TRBJ1-5, with D possibly matching TRBD1 (5 bases). Germline values: CDR1 SGHTA, CDR2 FQGNSA. Trimming left V 5 bases short and J 3 bases short, with 11 bases between. This CDR3 comprises 14 residues. The CDR3, as DNA: TGTGCCAGCAGCCGGGACGGGTTCAATCAGCCCCAGCATTTT. Its translation: CASSRDGFNQPQHF. The full variable domain, completed using reference TRBV7-2 and TRBJ1-5, is GAGVSQSPSNKVTEKGKDVELRCDPISGHTALYWYRQSLGQGLEFLIYFQGNSAPDKSGLPSDRFSAERTGGSVSTLTIQRTQQEDSAVYLCASSRDGFNQPQHFGDGTRLSIL.

The rearrangement joins TRBV9 to TRBJ2-3; D may be TRBD1 or TRBD2 (5 bases each). CDR3 length: 15 amino acids. CDR1 is SGDLS and CDR2 is YYNGEE in the germline V gene. The V gene lost 4 bases and the J gene lost 1 base, with 13 bases spanning the gap. The CDR3 coding sequence is TGTGCCAGCAGCTTAACCGGGACGGGCACAGATACGCAGTATTTT. Encoded protein: CASSLTGTGTDTQYF. The full variable domain, its missing parts supplied by reference TRBV9 and TRBJ2-3, is DSGVTQTPKHLITATGQRVTLRCSPRSGDLSVYWYQQSLDQGLQFLIQYYNGEERAKGNILERFSAQQFPDLHSELNLSSLELGDSALYFCASSLTGTGTDTQYFGPGTRLTVL.

The J gene is TRBJ2-1, the V gene TRBV5-1, with D perhaps matching TRBD1 (5 bases). Trimming stripped 0 bases from V and 6 bases from J, with 10 bases between. Germline CDR1 SGHRS, CDR2 YFSETQ. This CDR3 has 14 amino acids. CDR3 sequence reads: CASSLVDTRNEQFF. CDR3 DNA sequence: TGCGCCAGCAGCTTGGTGGACACCCGCAATGAGCAGTTCTTC.

A few counts support this clonotype. This sequence joins TRBV9 and TRBJ2-1; D unresolved. Deletions cut 4 bases from V and 10 bases from J, with 12 bases between. The germline gives CDR1 SGDLS, CDR2 YYNGEE. This CDR3 region has 12 residues. The CDR3 DNA is TGTGCCAGCAGCCACTCGGTGGCGGAGCAGTTCTTC. This encodes CASSHSVAEQFF.

This clonotype was detected a few times. The V and J genes are TRBV3-1 and TRBJ2-2, with D possibly TRBD2 on 7 matching bases. Germline V gene data show CDR1 as LGHDT and CDR2 as YNNKEL (reference sequence). V was cut by 2 bases and J by 8 bases, with 9 bases left in between. CDR3 length: 13 residues. This CDR3 reads CASSQSGTGELFF. The DNA for the CDR3 is TGTGCCAGCAGCCAAAGCGGGACAGGGGAGCTGTTTTTT.

The table lists this clonotype with many counts. CDR3 in amino acids: CASSQGDGRYGYTF. CDR3 DNA: TGTGCCAGCAGCCAGGGAGACGGTCGGTATGGCTACACCTTC. The chain employs TRBV3-1 and TRBJ1-2; D uncertain. CDR1 and CDR2 (germline): LGHDT, YNNKEL (reference sequence). V dropped 3 bases and J dropped 5 bases, with 13 bases sitting between them. The CDR3 extends over 14 amino acids.

This chain joins TRBV4-1 and TRBJ1-1; no firm D call. Trimming left V 2 bases short and J 0 bases short, with 10 bases between. Per the germline V gene, CDR1 is MGHRA and CDR2 is YSYEKL. The CDR3 spans 15 residues. The CDR3 DNA reads TGCGCCAGCAGCCAACGTTTTGAGCTGAACACTGAAGCTTTCTTT. Translated, it gives CASSQRFELNTEAFF.

This clonotype turned up a few times. The genes are TRBV7-8 and TRBJ2-5; TRBD1 or TRBD2 may be the D gene (7 bases each). Trimming left V 2 bases short and J 5 bases short, with 21 bases between. Germline V lookup: CDR1 SGHVS, CDR2 FQNEAQ. This CDR3 is built from 17 residues. CDR3 sequence: CASSLIRSRQGGETQYF. DNA of the CDR3: TGTGCCAGCAGCTTAATTCGGTCGAGACAGGGAGGGGAGACCCAGTACTTC.

The chain employs TRBV9 and TRBJ2-5; D perhaps matches TRBD2 (7 bases). The J call may be incorrect, as the DNA end agrees better with TRBJ2-7. Germline lookup yields CDR1 SGDLS and CDR2 YYNGEE. CDR3 size: 15 residues. CDR3 loop: CASSVTGGGEYEQYF. The CDR3 coding sequence is TGTGCCAGCAGCGTAACAGGAGGGGGGGAGTACGAGCAGTACTTC.

V gene TRBV29-1 combines with J gene TRBJ2-5; D may be TRBD1 (5 bases). Germline CDR1 is SQVTM and CDR2 is ANQGSEA. The CDR3 length is 11 residues. Trimming removed 6 bases at V and 11 bases at J, with 16 bases between. The CDR3: CSVRRVEEQYF. CDR3 nucleotide sequence: TGCAGCGTGCGCAGGGTAGAAGAGCAGTACTTC. The entire variable domain, with the rest obtained from reference TRBV29-1 and TRBJ2-5, is as follows: SAVISQKPSRDICQRGTSLTIQCQVDSQVTMMFWYRQQPGQSLTLIATANQGSEATYESGFVIDKFPISRPNLTFSTLTVSNMSPEDSSIYLCSVRRVEEQYFGPGTRLLVL.

In this sample, this clonotype turned up a few times. The V gene is TRBV6-6, the J gene TRBJ1-1; D gene ambiguous. Germline V gene data show CDR1 as MNHNY and CDR2 as SVGAGI (reference sequence). There are 13 residues in the CDR3. V was trimmed by 6 bases and J by 3 bases, leaving 11 bases between them. The CDR3 spells CASSSLEYTEAFF. The CDR3 DNA sequence: TGTGCCAGCAGCTCCCTCGAGTACACTGAAGCTTTCTTT.

The chain recombines TRBV12-3 or TRBV12-4 with TRBJ2-1, with TRBD2 matching 8 bases. The junction had 17 bases not matched to a gene; V was cut back by 7 bases and J by 15 bases. CDR3 length: 14 amino acids. The CDR3 here is CASTYSGNSLDWFF. In DNA, the CDR3 is TGTGCCAGCACCTATAGCGGGAACTCCCTTGATTGGTTCTTC.